Reported below is one T cell receptor beta chain. Antigen specificity is unknown. The data are from a study of blood T cells in healthy people across ages. The study's findings and limits: Shifts in expanded clonotypes may have been confounded by donor CMV status, which was unknown.

Germline loops: CDR1 SEHNR, CDR2 FQNEAQ (reference sequence). V was clipped by 5 bases and J by 0 bases, with 14 bases between them. The CDR3 runs to 16 residues. Primers used in a second PCR of about 6 to 12 cycles were a sample-barcoded 5' primer and a J-beta primer mix. TCRdb ran MiXCR on the 5' RACE reads and lists one entry per CDR3 protein. The repertoire holds 700,000 to 950,000 distinct CDR3 sequences, with roughly 44% as singletons. The receptor was isolated from a woman between 55 and 75 years old in good health. Material: blood. The chain couples TRBV7-9 to TRBJ2-1; D remains ambiguous. In DNA form, the CDR3 reads TGTGCCAGCAGCATCCCTAACATGGGCTCCTACAATGAGCAGTTCTTC. Encoded protein: CASSIPNMGSYNEQFF.